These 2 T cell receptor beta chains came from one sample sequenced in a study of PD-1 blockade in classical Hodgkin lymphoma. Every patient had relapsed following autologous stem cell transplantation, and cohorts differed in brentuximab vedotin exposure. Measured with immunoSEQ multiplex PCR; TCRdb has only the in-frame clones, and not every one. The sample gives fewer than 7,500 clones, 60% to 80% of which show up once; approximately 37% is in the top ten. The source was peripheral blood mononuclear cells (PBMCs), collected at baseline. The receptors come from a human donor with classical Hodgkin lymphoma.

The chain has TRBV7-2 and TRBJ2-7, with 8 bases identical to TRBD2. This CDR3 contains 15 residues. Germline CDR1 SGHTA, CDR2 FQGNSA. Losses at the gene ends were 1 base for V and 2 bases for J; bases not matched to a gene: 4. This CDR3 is CASSLGAGGPYEQYF. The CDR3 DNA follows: TGTGCCAGCAGCTTAGGTGCGGGAGGACCCTACGAGCAGTACTTC. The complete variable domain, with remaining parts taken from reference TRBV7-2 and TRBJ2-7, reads GAGVSQSPSNKVTEKGKDVELRCDPISGHTALYWYRQSLGQGLEFLIYFQGNSAPDKSGLPSDRFSAERTGGSVSTLTIQRTQQEDSAVYLCASSLGAGGPYEQYFGPGTRLTVT.

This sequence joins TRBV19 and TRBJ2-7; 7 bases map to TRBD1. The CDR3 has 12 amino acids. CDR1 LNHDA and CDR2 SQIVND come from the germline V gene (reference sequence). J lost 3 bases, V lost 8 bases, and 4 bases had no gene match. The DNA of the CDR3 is TGTGCCAGTTCGGACAGGCTCTACGAGCAGTACTTC. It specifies CASSDRLYEQYF.